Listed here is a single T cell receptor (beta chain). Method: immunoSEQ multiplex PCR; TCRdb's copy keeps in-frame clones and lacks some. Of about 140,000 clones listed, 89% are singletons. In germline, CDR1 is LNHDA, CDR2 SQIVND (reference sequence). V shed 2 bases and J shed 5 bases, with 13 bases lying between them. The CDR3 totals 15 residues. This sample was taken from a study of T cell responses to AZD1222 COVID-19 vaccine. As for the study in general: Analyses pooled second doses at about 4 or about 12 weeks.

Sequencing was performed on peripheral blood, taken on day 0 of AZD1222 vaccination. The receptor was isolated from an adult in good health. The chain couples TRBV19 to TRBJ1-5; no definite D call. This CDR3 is CASSILPKGDQPQHF. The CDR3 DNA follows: TGTGCCAGTAGTATACTCCCCAAGGGAGATCAGCCCCAGCATTTT.